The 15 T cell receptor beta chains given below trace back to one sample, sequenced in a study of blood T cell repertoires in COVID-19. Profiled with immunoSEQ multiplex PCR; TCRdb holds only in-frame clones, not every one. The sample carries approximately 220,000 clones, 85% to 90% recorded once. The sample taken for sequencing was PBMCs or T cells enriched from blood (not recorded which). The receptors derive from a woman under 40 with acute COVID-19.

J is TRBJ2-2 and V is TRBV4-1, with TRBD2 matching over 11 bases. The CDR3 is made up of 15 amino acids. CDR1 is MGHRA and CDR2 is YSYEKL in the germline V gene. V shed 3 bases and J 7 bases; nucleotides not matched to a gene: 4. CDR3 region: CASSHSGGANGELFF. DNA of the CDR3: TGCGCCAGCAGCCATAGCGGGGGGGCCAACGGGGAGCTGTTTTTT.

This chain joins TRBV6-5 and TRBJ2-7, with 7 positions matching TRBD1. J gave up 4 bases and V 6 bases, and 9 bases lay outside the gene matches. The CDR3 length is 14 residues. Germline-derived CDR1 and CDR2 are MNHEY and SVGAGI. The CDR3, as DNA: TGTGCCAGCAGACCGACAGGGATAGGGTACGAGCAGTACTTC. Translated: CASRPTGIGYEQYF.

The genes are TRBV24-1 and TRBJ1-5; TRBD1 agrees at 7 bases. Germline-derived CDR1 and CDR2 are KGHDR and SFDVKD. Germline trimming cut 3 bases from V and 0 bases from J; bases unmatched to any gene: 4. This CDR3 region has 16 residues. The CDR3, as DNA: TGTGCCACCAGTGATGCCTGGACAGGTAGCAATCAGCCCCAGCATTTT. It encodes CATSDAWTGSNQPQHF.

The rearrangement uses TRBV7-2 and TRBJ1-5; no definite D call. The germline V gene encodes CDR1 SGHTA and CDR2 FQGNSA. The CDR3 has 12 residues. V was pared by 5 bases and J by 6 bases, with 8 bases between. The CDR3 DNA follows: TGTGCCAGCAGCCCCCTCGGTCAGCCCCAGCATTTT. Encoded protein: CASSPLGQPQHF.

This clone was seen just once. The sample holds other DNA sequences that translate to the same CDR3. CDR3 region: CASSPRTGGNYGYTF. In DNA, the CDR3 is TGCGCCAGCAGCCCGAGGACAGGGGGTAACTATGGCTACACCTTC. The chain combines TRBV4-3 with TRBJ1-2; TRBD1 matches at 10 bases. V lost 4 bases and J lost 1; bases outside the gene matches: 3. The germline CDR1 and CDR2 sequences are LGHNA and YSLEER. The CDR3 consists of 15 residues.

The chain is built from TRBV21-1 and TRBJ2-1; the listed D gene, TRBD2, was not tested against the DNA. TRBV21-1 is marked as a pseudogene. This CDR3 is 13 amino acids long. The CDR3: CARRSLTGNEQFF. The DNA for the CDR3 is TGTGCCAGACGGAGTCTGACGGGTAATGAGCAGTTCTTC.

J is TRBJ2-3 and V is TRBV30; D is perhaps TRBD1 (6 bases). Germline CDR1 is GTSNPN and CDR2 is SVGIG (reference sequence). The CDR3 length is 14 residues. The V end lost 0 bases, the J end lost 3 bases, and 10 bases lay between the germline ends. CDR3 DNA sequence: TGTGCCTGGAGTGTAGCGAGGGGGACAGATACGCAGTATTTT. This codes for CAWSVARGTDTQYF.

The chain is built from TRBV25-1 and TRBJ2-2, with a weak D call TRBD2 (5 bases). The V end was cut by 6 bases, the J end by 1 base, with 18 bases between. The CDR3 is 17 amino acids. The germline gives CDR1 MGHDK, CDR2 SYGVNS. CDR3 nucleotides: TGTGCCAGCAGCGGTATCCTGCGCGAGGGGAACACCGGGGAGCTGTTTTTT. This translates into CASSGILREGNTGELFF.

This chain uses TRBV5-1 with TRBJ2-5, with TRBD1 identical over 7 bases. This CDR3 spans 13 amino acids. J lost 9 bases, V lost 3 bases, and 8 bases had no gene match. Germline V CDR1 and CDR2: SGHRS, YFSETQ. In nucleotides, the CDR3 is TGCGCCAGCAGCTGGAACGACAGGGAACCCCAGTACTTC. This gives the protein CASSWNDREPQYF. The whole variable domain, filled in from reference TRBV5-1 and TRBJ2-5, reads KAGVTQTPRYLIKTRGQQVTLSCSPISGHRSVSWYQQTPGQGLQFLFEYFSETQRNKGNFPGRFSGRQFSNSRSEMNVSTLELGDSALYLCASSWNDREPQYFGPGTRLLVL.

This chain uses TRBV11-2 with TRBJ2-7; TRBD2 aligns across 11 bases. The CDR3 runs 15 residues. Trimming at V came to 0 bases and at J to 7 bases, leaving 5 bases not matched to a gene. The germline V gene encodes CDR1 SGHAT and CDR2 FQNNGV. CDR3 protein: CASSLDLAGGWEQYF. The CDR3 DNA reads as TGTGCCAGCAGCTTAGATCTAGCGGGGGGATGGGAGCAGTACTTC.

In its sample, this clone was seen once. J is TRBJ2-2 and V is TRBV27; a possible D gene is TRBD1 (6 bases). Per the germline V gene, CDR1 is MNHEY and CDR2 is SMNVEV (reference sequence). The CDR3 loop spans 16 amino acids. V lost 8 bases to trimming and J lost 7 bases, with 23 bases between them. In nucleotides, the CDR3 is TGTGCCAGCGGAAACAAGAGGGGGTATCTTATCGGGGAGCTGTTTTTT. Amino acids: CASGNKRGYLIGELFF.

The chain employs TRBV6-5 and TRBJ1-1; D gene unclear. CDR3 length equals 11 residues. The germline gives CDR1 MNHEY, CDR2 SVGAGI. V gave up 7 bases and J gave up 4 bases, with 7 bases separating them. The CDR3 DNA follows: TGTGCCAGCACGGGTGTCACTGAAGCTTTCTTT. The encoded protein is CASTGVTEAFF.

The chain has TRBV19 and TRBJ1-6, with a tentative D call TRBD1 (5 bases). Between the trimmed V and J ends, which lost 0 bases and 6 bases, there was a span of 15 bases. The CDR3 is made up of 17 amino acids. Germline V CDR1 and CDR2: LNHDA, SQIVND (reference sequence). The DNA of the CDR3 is TGTGCCAGTAGTATAGATCACAGGCAGTGGCTTAATTCACCCCTCCACTTT. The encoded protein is CASSIDHRQWLNSPLHF.

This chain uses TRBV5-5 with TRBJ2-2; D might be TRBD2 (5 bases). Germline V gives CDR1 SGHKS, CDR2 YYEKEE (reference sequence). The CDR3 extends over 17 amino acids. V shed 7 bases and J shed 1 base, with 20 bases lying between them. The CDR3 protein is CASALRELKGNTGELFF. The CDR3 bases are TGTGCCAGCGCCCTTAGGGAGTTGAAGGGGAACACCGGGGAGCTGTTTTTT. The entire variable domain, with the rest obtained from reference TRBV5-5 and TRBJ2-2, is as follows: DAGVTQSPTHLIKTRGQQVTLRCSPISGHKSVSWYQQVLGQGPQFIFQYYEKEERGRGNFPDRFSARQFPNYSSELNVNALLLGDSALYLCASALRELKGNTGELFFGEGSRLTVL.

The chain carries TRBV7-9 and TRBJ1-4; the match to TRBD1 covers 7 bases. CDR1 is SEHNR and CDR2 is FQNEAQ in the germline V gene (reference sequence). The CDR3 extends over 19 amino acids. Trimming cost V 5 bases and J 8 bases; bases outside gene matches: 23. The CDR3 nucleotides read TGTGCCAGCAGCGATCCCGACAGGGCTGTCCATGAGTGGAACGAAAAACTGTTTTTT. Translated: CASSDPDRAVHEWNEKLFF.